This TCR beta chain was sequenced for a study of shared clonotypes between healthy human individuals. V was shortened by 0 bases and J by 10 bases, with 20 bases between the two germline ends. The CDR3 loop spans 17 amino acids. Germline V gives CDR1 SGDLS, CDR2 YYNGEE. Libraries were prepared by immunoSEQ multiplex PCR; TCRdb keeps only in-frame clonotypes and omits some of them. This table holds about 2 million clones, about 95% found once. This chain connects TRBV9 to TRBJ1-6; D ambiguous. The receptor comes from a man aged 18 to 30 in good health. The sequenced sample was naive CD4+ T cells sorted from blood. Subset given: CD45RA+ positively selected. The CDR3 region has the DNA TGTGCCAGCAGCGTAGCTGGTATACGGGATTCGGGGTCACCCCTCCACTTT. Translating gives CASSVAGIRDSGSPLHF.